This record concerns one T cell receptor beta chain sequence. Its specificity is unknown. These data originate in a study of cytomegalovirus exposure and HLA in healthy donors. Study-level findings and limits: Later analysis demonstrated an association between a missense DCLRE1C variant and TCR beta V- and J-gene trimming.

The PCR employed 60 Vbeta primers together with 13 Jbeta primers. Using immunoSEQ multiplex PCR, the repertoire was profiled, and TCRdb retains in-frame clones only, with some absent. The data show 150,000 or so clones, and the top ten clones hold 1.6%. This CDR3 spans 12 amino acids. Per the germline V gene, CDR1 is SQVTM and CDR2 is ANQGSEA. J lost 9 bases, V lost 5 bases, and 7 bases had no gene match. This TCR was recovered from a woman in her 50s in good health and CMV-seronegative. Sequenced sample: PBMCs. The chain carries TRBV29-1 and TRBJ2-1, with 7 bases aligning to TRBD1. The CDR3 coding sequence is TGCAGCGTTAGGGGGCCCGGCAGTGAGCAGTTCTTC. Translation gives CSVRGPGSEQFF.